Sequencing of this TCR beta chain was carried out in a study of blood T cells in healthy people across ages. Then a second PCR, running roughly 7 to 11 cycles, was carried out with a sample-barcoded 5' primer and a J-beta primer mix. TCRdb called the 5' RACE reads again in MiXCR, with one record for every CDR3 protein. The table records over 550,000 distinct CDR3 sequences, about 30% of them present only once. The CDR3 covers 13 residues. Germline V gene sequence: CDR1 DFQATT, CDR2 SNEGSKA (reference sequence). Trimming removed 6 bases from V and 6 bases from J, with 14 bases in between. Sequencing was carried out using blood. J is TRBJ1-4 and V is TRBV20-1, with D maybe TRBD1 (6 bases). This receptor was identified in a woman of 80 years or more in good health. The CDR3 nucleotides are TGCAGTGCCGCGGGACAAATTGATGAAAAACTGTTTTTT. Translating gives CSAAGQIDEKLFF.